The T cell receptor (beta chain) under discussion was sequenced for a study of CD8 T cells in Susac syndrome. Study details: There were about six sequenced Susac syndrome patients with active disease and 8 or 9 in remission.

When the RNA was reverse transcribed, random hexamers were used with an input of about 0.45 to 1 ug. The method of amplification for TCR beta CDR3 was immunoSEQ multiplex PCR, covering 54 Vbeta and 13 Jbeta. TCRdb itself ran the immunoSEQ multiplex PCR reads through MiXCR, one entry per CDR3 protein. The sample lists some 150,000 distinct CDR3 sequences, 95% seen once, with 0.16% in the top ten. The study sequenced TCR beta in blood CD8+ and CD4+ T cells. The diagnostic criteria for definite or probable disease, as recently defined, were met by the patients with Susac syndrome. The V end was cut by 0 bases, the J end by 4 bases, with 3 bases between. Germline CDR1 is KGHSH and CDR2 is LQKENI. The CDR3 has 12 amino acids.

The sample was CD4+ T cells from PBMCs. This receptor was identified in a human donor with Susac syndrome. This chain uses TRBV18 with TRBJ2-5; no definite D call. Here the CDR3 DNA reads TGTGCCAGCTCACCACCGAGAGAGACCCAGTACTTC. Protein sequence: CASSPPRETQYF.